Sequencing of this TCR beta chain was carried out in a study of prognosis after radiotherapy for stage I lung cancer. Study-level findings and limits: Lower post-radiation Shannon entropy was seen in patients who went on to develop distant metastases. Tumor specificity was not determined for the expanded TCR clones.

There were six milliliters of peripheral blood drawn at each of two time points. This CDR3 spans 18 amino acids. V lost 7 bases to trimming and J lost 5 bases; unmatched junction nucleotides: 12. CDR1 MNHNS and CDR2 SASEGT come from the germline V gene. This clonotype has at least ten counts. Its specificity is not known. The study amplified the TCR beta CDR3 region from genomic DNA. This amplification was carried out by two rounds of multiplex PCR. During first-round PCR, primers specific to each TRBV and TRBJ gene were used. TCRdb reprocessed the multiplex PCR reads with MiXCR, giving one entry per CDR3 protein. Of tens of thousands of distinct CDR3 sequences listed, less than 35% are singletons.

The sequence was obtained from a donor aged 50 or older with non-small cell lung cancer. The gene calls are TRBV6-1 and TRBJ2-3; 16 bases are a match to TRBD2. The source material was PBMCs, sampled before or after stereotactic body radiation therapy (not recorded which). The DNA for the CDR3 is TGTGCCAGCAAGCAAACGGGGACTAGCGGGAGGGAGAGAGATACGCAGTATTTT. Its protein is CASKQTGTSGRERDTQYF.